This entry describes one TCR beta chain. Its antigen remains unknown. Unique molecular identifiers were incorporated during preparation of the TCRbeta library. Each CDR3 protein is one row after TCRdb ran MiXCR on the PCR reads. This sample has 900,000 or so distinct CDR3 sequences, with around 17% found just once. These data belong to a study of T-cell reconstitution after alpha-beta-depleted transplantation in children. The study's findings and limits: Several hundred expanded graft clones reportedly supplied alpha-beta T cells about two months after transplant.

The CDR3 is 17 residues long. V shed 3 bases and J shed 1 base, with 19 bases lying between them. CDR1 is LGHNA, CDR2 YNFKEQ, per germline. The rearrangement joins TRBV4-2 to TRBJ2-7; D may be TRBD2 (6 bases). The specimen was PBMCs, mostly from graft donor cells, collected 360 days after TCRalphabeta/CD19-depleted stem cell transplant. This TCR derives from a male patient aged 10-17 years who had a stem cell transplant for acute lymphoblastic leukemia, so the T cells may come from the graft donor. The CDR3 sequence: CASSHGLLVNPSYEQYF. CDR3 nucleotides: TGTGCCAGCAGCCATGGACTACTAGTTAACCCGTCCTACGAGCAGTACTTC.